Given below is one T cell receptor (beta chain) in context. This receptor's antigen is unknown. This may come from a read error, since a much larger clone is one base off. The CDR3, cysteine through phenylalanine, is 14 amino acids long. Only the CDR3 DNA stays, 42 bases, in frame from base 1. As encoded in the germline V gene, CDR1 is SGHRS while CDR2 is YFSETQ. The junction carries 11 bases between V and J, which are trimmed by 6 bases and 2 bases respectively. Every donor in the study was a healthy Caucasian. Miltenyi CD45RO+ enrichment and human naive T-cell isolation kits were used to isolate memory (CD45RO+) and naive T cells from PBMC. This specimen belongs to a study of identical twins (dated by TCRdb to between 2015 and 2016). With respect to the entire study: The study deep-sequenced TCR alpha and beta repertoires from monozygotic twins, unrelated adults of various ages and cord blood to test whether fetal clonotypes persist. To rule out contamination, replicate twin experiments were performed at different times with different library preparation protocols. Findings and caveats that apply to the study as a whole: Conclusions relied on cross-sectional statistical analysis, since the same donors could not be followed over many years. Out-of-frame TCR alpha sharing in monozygotic twins was systematically underestimated by recombination models, whereas sharing between unrelated individuals was in agreement with the recombination models. The excess sharing between twins in beta out-of-frame sequences was weaker because fewer shared sequences reduced the signal-to-noise ratio. Compared with coincidental sharing between unrelated individuals, out-of-frame TCR alpha sequences shared between twins had an excess of sequences with low generation probability. Zero-insertion analyses could be partly confounded by invariant T cells such as MAIT and iNKT, although diverse VJ usage argued against such confounding for most clonotypes. Fewer insertions were carried by abundant cord blood beta clonotypes; a weaker similar trend was observed in young adult naive repertoires, while no such trend was observed in memory repertoires.

The library was generated by 5' RACE. Sequencing relied on an Illumina HiSeq 2000. Template switching added a universal primer binding site, and the final cDNA carried a unique molecular identifier that allowed TCR cDNA molecules to be counted accurately. Specific primers in the conserved constant-segment region were used to synthesize first-strand cDNA for the TCR alpha and beta chains. To control for contamination, every cDNA library carried two barcodes: a SMART-Mk sample barcode plus Illumina barcodes. Two successive PCR steps introduced TruSeq adapter sequences along with Illumina sample barcodes. The Illumina HiSeq platform was used with custom primers to sequence TCR alpha and beta cDNA libraries. Per the original workflow: Raw reads were processed with MiGEC to extract unique molecular identifiers, and MiXCR was used to determine CDR3 positions. For each individual, recombination models were inferred using an EM algorithm with the repgenHMM and IGoR tools. Shared clonotype analysis was performed with the tcR package in R, normalizing sharing by the product of cloneset sizes. To study raw recombination without the effects of thymic and clonal selection, out-of-frame nonproductive sequences were analyzed. TCRdb reprocessed the public reads (quality trimming at Q25 with fastp, clone calling with MiXCR) and kept in-frame beta chains. Each record represents a unique CDR3 protein, reported with the most common genes and DNA among its rows. The V and J calls follow TCRdb's processing rather than the paper's. The sample table contains around 230,000 distinct CDR3 sequences; only one count was recorded for less than 9.5% of them. The ten biggest clones cover just over 5% of the sample.

This receptor was identified in a woman aged 18-30 years in good health. The sequencing input was memory (CD45RO+) T cells sorted from blood. The cell subset or site label, as the study defines it: CD45RO+ enriched T cells. The V and J segments used are TRBV5-1 and TRBJ2-2, with the D gene not clear enough to name. CDR3 reads: CASKLRVNTGELFF. The sequence in DNA is TGCGCCAGCAAACTACGGGTTAACACCGGGGAGCTGTTTTTT.